Following are 30 T cell receptor beta chains from one sample sequenced in a study of blood T cell repertoires in COVID-19. The assay was immunoSEQ multiplex PCR, and TCRdb's table has in-frame clones only and misses some. This table has more than 10,000 clones, 70% to 90% appearing once. Material: peripheral blood. The receptors were gathered from a human donor in a cohort sampled during active COVID-19.

CDR3 coding DNA: TGTGCCAGCAGTTTGGGGGACAGGGTTCGGCAGCCCCAGCATTTT. Translating gives CASSLGDRVRQPQHF. The V and J genes are TRBV28 and TRBJ1-5; 9 bases agree with TRBD1. The CDR3 has 15 amino acids. Germline V lookup: CDR1 MDHEN, CDR2 SYDVKM. V lost 3 bases and J lost 7; bases outside the gene matches: 7. Full variable domain (outside the CDR3, taken from reference TRBV28 and TRBJ1-5): DVKVTQSSRYLVKRTGEKVFLECVQDMDHENMFWYRQDPGLGLRLIYFSYDVKMKEKGDIPEGYSVSREKKERFSLILESASTNQTSMYLCASSLGDRVRQPQHFGDGTRLSIL.

The genes are TRBV30 and TRBJ1-1; weak D call: TRBD1 (6 bases). Germline-derived CDR1 and CDR2 are GTSNPN and SVGIG (reference sequence). V lost 2 bases and J lost 5, with 12 bases in between. CDR3 size: 13 residues. The DNA of the CDR3 is TGTGCCTGGAGTAAAGGGGGAGGGACTGAAGCTTTCTTT. Protein: CAWSKGGGTEAFF.

The J gene is TRBJ2-1, the V gene TRBV24-1; the D gene is possibly TRBD2 (5 bases). V shed 3 bases and J shed 10 bases, with 18 bases lying between them. The CDR3 has 15 amino acids. Germline V gene data show CDR1 as KGHDR and CDR2 as SFDVKD. In DNA, the CDR3 is TGTGCCACCAGTGATGGCTCCACGGGGAATGTGGAGCAGTTCTTC. Translated: CATSDGSTGNVEQFF.

This sequence joins TRBV11-3 and TRBJ2-3, with 13 positions matching TRBD2. V lost 2 bases to trimming and J lost 0 bases; unmatched junction nucleotides: 5. Germline CDR1 and CDR2: SGHNT and YENEEA. CDR3 length equals 18 residues. CDR3 DNA sequence: TGTGCCAGCAGCTTATCTGGGACTAGCGGGACGAGCACAGATACGCAGTATTTT. Its protein is CASSLSGTSGTSTDTQYF.

This sequence joins TRBV4-3 and TRBJ2-5, with D unclear. Trimming took 0 bases from V and 1 from J, leaving 9 bases between them. CDR3 size: 15 residues. The V gene's germline CDR1 is LGHNA and CDR2 YSLEER. CDR3 region: CASSQDFQVQETQYF. The CDR3 DNA reads as TGCGCCAGCAGCCAAGATTTCCAGGTCCAAGAGACCCAGTACTTC.

V is TRBV5-4 and J is TRBJ1-6; D unclear. Germline V gene lookup returns CDR1 SGHNT and CDR2 YYREEE (reference sequence). The CDR3 is made up of 16 amino acids. Trimming stripped 0 bases from V and 8 bases from J, with 15 bases between. In nucleotides, the CDR3 is TGTGCCAGCAGCTTGGCCGCGAATTCCCCATATTCACCCCTCCACTTT. Its translation is CASSLAANSPYSPLHF.

The chain joins TRBV21-1 to TRBJ2-1; TRBD2, the D gene given by the table, was not confirmed from the DNA. TRBV21-1 is deemed a pseudogene. The CDR3 sequence is 17 residues long. For the CDR3, the DNA is TGTGCCAGCAGCAAAGATGGGGGGACCTCCCAGGACAATGAGCAGTTCTTC. Translated: CASSKDGGTSQDNEQFF.

This clone has just one count. The rearrangement uses TRBV7-9 and TRBJ2-7; D call uncertain. This CDR3 has 14 amino acids. Per germline, CDR1 SEHNR and CDR2 FQNEAQ (reference sequence). V was trimmed by 5 bases and J by 0 bases, leaving 11 bases between them. In DNA, the CDR3 is TGTGCCAGCAGCCCCCCGACTGGCTCCTACGAGCAGTACTTC. As protein: CASSPPTGSYEQYF.

This rearrangement joins TRBV7-9 to TRBJ1-2; TRBD1 aligns across 12 bases. The ends lost 1 base at V and 4 bases at J; junction bases unmatched: 4. This CDR3 has 16 amino acids. Germline V lookup: CDR1 SEHNR, CDR2 FQNEAQ (reference sequence). CDR3 bases: TGTGCCAGCAGCTTAGGGGGACAGGGGGCTTCCTATGGCTACACCTTC. Its protein is CASSLGGQGASYGYTF.

On this clone itself: Other DNA sequences in the same sample also yield this CDR3. V gene TRBV5-6 combines with J gene TRBJ2-5; TRBD1 agrees at 7 bases. V lost 3 bases and J lost 2; bases outside the gene matches: 1. CDR1 and CDR2 from the germline V gene are SGHDT and YYEEEE. The CDR3 is 13 amino acids. CDR3: CASSWDSQETQYF. In DNA form, the CDR3 reads TGTGCCAGCAGCTGGGACAGTCAAGAGACCCAGTACTTC.

The rearrangement uses TRBV10-3 and TRBJ1-5; D perhaps matches TRBD1 (5 bases). CDR3 length equals 13 residues. The V gene lost 0 bases and the J gene lost 11 bases, with 11 bases spanning the gap. From germline, CDR1 is ENHRY and CDR2 SYGVKD. In DNA, the CDR3 is TGTGCCATCAGTGAGTCTCAGGGTCGGGCCCAGCATTTT. Translating it yields CAISESQGRAQHF.

The CDR3 DNA sequence: TGTGCCAGCAGCGCCCCACCCGGACAGTATGGCGGCTACACCTTC. Translated, it gives CASSAPPGQYGGYTF. The chain links TRBV7-8 to TRBJ1-2; D possibly corresponds to TRBD1 (6 bases). The CDR3 spans 15 residues. The germline V gene has CDR1 SGHVS and CDR2 FQNEAQ. The V gene lost 5 bases and the J gene lost 8 bases, with 21 bases spanning the gap.

V and J are TRBV6-6 and TRBJ2-3, with a possible D match to TRBD1 (8 bases). CDR3 size: 14 residues. The V end lost 6 bases, the J end lost 11 bases, and 21 bases lay between the germline ends. The germline gives CDR1 MNHNY, CDR2 SVGAGI (reference sequence). CDR3 sequence reads: CASSGQGWEGEQYF. The CDR3 DNA is TGTGCCAGCAGCGGACAGGGTTGGGAGGGTGAGCAGTATTTT.

This clone occurred once. The chain combines TRBV16 with TRBJ1-4; the D is unclear. V was trimmed by 5 bases and J by 2 bases, leaving 9 bases between them. The CDR3 runs to 14 residues. The V gene's germline CDR1 is KGHSY and CDR2 FQNENV. The CDR3 sequence is CASSGGSTNEKLFF. CDR3 DNA sequence: TGTGCCAGCAGCGGAGGGAGCACTAATGAAAAACTGTTTTTT.

This sequence joins TRBV30 and TRBJ2-5, with 7 nucleotides matching TRBD1. Trimming took 0 bases from V and 5 from J; bases not matched to a gene: 6. CDR3 length: 14 residues. Looked up from germline, CDR1 is GTSNPN and CDR2 is SVGIG (reference sequence). The CDR3 reads CAWSVETGLETQYF. The CDR3 DNA reads TGTGCCTGGAGTGTAGAGACAGGGCTTGAGACCCAGTACTTC. Looking up the rest from reference TRBV30 and TRBJ2-5 gives the full variable domain: SQTIHQWPATLVQPVGSPLSLECTVEGTSNPNLYWYRQAAGRGLQLLFYSVGIGQISSEVPQNLSASRPQDRQFILSSKKLLLSDSGFYLCAWSVETGLETQYFGPGTRLLVL.

This chain connects TRBV20-1 to TRBJ1-1; perhaps TRBD1 as D (6 bases). Germline CDR1 and CDR2: DFQATT and SNEGSKA (reference sequence). V lost 3 bases and J lost 1, with 15 bases in between. The CDR3 is 15 amino acids. The CDR3 protein is CSASPAGGRNTEAFF. In DNA form, the CDR3 reads TGCAGTGCTAGTCCGGCGGGGGGGCGGAACACTGAAGCTTTCTTT.

Concerning this clone itself: One junction end does not reproduce the germline sequence, and a read error may be involved. The chain recombines TRBV12-3 or TRBV12-4 with TRBJ1-1; unclear D gene. The CDR3 is 13 residues long. DNA of the CDR3: TGTGCCAGTAGTTTTGGCAGCGTCTTAGAAGCTTTCTTT. This codes for CASSFGSVLEAFF.

The rearrangement uses TRBV11-2 and TRBJ2-7; 7 nucleotides align to TRBD2. V shed 0 bases, J shed 7 bases, and the junction held 6 bases outside the gene matches. From germline, CDR1 is SGHAT and CDR2 FQNNGV. The CDR3 contains 14 residues. The CDR3 loop is CASSLDRLGGEQYF. The CDR3, as DNA: TGTGCCAGCAGCTTAGATCGACTGGGGGGGGAGCAGTACTTC. Based on the CDR3 plus reference TRBV11-2 and TRBJ2-7, the full variable domain is EAGVAQSPRYKIIEKRQSVAFWCNPISGHATLYWYQQILGQGPKLLIQFQNNGVVDDSQLPKDRFSAERLKGVDSTLKIQPAKLEDSAVYLCASSLDRLGGEQYFGPGTRLTVT.

This chain connects TRBV5-1 to TRBJ1-3; no definite D call. Trimming removed 3 bases at V and 0 bases at J, with 10 bases between. The CDR3 totals 15 residues. The germline V gene encodes CDR1 SGHRS and CDR2 YFSETQ. CDR3 amino acids: CASSWAPSSGNTIYF. The DNA for the CDR3 is TGCGCCAGCAGCTGGGCCCCGAGCTCTGGAAACACCATATATTTT.

This clone was seen a handful of times. The chain carries TRBV5-4 and TRBJ1-1, with TRBD1 matching 12 bases. After removal of 4 bases from V and 5 bases from J, the junction contained 6 bases not matched to a gene. Germline V gives CDR1 SGHNT, CDR2 YYREEE (reference sequence). The length of the CDR3 is 15 residues. CDR3 in DNA: TGTGCCAGCAGCCGGGACAGGGGGCGAGGGACTGAAGCTTTCTTT. Translation gives CASSRDRGRGTEAFF. Full variable domain (rest looked up from reference TRBV5-4 and TRBJ1-1): ETGVTQSPTHLIKTRGQQVTLRCSSQSGHNTVSWYQQALGQGPQFIFQYYREEENGRGNFPPRFSGLQFPNYSSELNVNALELDDSALYLCASSRDRGRGTEAFFGQGTRLTVV.

The chain carries TRBV5-1 and TRBJ2-3, with D possibly being TRBD1 (6 bases). From germline, CDR1 is SGHRS and CDR2 YFSETQ. CDR3 length: 15 amino acids. Trimming cost V 3 bases and J 2 bases, with 13 bases left between them. CDR3 sequence: CASSSQGPFTDTQYF. The CDR3 nucleotides read TGCGCCAGCAGCTCCCAGGGGCCTTTCACAGATACGCAGTATTTT.

The genes are TRBV5-6 and TRBJ1-2; 10 bases match TRBD1. This CDR3 has 15 residues. With V trimmed by 5 bases and J by 3 bases, 7 bases remained unmatched. CDR1 and CDR2 (germline): SGHDT, YYEEEE. CDR3 sequence reads: CASRFAGQGYYGYTF. CDR3 bases: TGTGCCAGCAGGTTCGCGGGACAGGGGTACTATGGCTACACCTTC.

The genes are TRBV11-3 and TRBJ2-7, with a tentative D call TRBD1 (5 bases). CDR1 SGHNT and CDR2 YENEEA come from the germline V gene. V gave up 2 bases and J gave up 2 bases, with 10 bases separating them. This CDR3 is 14 amino acids long. CDR3 coding DNA: TGTGCCAGCAGCTTAAGTCCAGGGCCCTACGAGCAGTACTTC. The encoded protein is CASSLSPGPYEQYF. The entire variable domain, with the rest obtained from reference TRBV11-3 and TRBJ2-7, is as follows: EAGVVQSPRYKIIEKKQPVAFWCNPISGHNTLYWYLQNLGQGPELLIRYENEEAVDDSQLPKDRFSAERLKGVDSTLKIQPAELGDSAVYLCASSLSPGPYEQYFGPGTRLTVT.

This chain connects TRBV5-1 to TRBJ2-3; D is possibly TRBD2 (6 bases). Germline CDR1 SGHRS, CDR2 YFSETQ. This CDR3 is built from 17 residues. Trimming cost V 2 bases and J 2 bases, with 18 bases left between them. CDR3 DNA sequence: TGCGCCAGCAGCTTTTCTCGCGGGGCCTACCTCACAGATACGCAGTATTTT. Translation gives CASSFSRGAYLTDTQYF.

CDR3 DNA sequence: TGTGCCAGCAGTCCTCTACTAGCGGGGGGGACAGATACGCAGTATTTT. It yields the protein CASSPLLAGGTDTQYF. The rearrangement links TRBV25-1 to TRBJ2-3, with 13 bases matching TRBD2. The trim removed 5 bases at V and 3 bases at J, leaving 5 bases unmatched. The CDR3 is 16 amino acids. Germline V gives CDR1 MGHDK, CDR2 SYGVNS.

In DNA form, the CDR3 reads TGTGCCACCAGCAGAGGTCAGGGGAGCGGCACAGATACGCAGTATTTT. It encodes CATSRGQGSGTDTQYF. This chain connects TRBV15 to TRBJ2-3, with D possibly being TRBD1 (6 bases). The V end was cut by 1 base, the J end by 1 base, with 12 bases between. The germline gives CDR1 LNHNV, CDR2 YYDKDF (reference sequence). This CDR3 is 16 amino acids long.

This chain links TRBV11-3 with TRBJ2-1; D perhaps matches TRBD1 (6 bases). There are 16 residues in the CDR3. V was trimmed by 2 bases and J by 7 bases, leaving 18 bases between them. Germline CDR1 is SGHNT and CDR2 is YENEEA. In DNA form, the CDR3 reads TGTGCCAGCAGCTTATCTGGGACACGCATATCGAATGAGCAGTTCTTC. It translates to CASSLSGTRISNEQFF.

This clone was seen only once. The chain has TRBV5-8 and TRBJ2-4; the match to TRBD1 covers 7 bases. The V gene end was trimmed by 7 bases and the J gene end by 0 bases; junction bases not matched to a gene: 4. The germline CDR1 and CDR2 sequences are SGHTS and YDEGEE. The CDR3 sequence is 14 residues long. CDR3 sequence reads: CASLRGQAKNIQYF. DNA of the CDR3: TGTGCCAGCCTAAGGGGGCAAGCCAAAAACATTCAGTACTTC.

V gene TRBV9 combines with J gene TRBJ2-5; 8 bases are a match to TRBD2. V dropped 3 bases and J dropped 1; count of bases not matched to a gene: 5. This CDR3 is built from 15 residues. Germline V lookup: CDR1 SGDLS, CDR2 YYNGEE. The chain's CDR3 is CASSEAGLVQETQYF. The CDR3 DNA is TGTGCCAGCAGCGAGGCGGGACTAGTCCAAGAGACCCAGTACTTC.

The chain carries TRBV7-2 and TRBJ2-1, with TRBD2 identical over 16 bases. CDR3 length: 19 residues. Trimming cost V 5 bases and J 1 base; bases outside gene matches: 8. Looked up from germline, CDR1 is SGHTA and CDR2 is FQGNSA. Written as DNA, the CDR3 is TGTGCCAGCAGCCCCGGGACTAGCGGGGGGGCAAGGTCCTACAATGAGCAGTTCTTC. Amino acids: CASSPGTSGGARSYNEQFF.